The present T cell receptor (beta chain) was sequenced within a study of blood T cell repertoires in COVID-19. Turning to the study itself: Donors in the United States, Italy and Spain gave samples during acute or convalescent COVID-19.

Here immunoSEQ multiplex PCR was the method, and the copy in TCRdb shows in-frame clones only, minus some. The table includes 390,000 or so clones, 87% detected once. Participants were aged roughly 18 to 89 years, lived in about two dozen US areas, and enrolled virtually. This CDR3 comprises 13 residues. Germline lookup yields CDR1 SGHNT and CDR2 YYREEE (reference sequence). V was shortened by 0 bases and J by 4 bases, with 7 bases between the two germline ends. The rearrangement joins TRBV5-4 to TRBJ1-2; D perhaps matches TRBD1 (5 bases). This TCR derives from a woman aged 50 to 60 who had recovered from COVID-19. Input material: PBMCs or T cells enriched from blood (not recorded which). DNA for the CDR3: TGTGCCAGCAGCTTGGGCAGGGCCTATGGCTACACCTTC. This translates into CASSLGRAYGYTF.